This TCR beta chain emerged from a study of regulatory and conventional T cells in RAG deficiency. The J segment lost 14 bases and the V segment lost 1 base, leaving 8 bases of the junction unmatched. Germline CDR1 GTSNPN, CDR2 SVGIG (reference sequence). This CDR3 comprises 12 residues. Study results and limitations: Control T-cell subsets had markedly higher Shannon entropy and lower Simpson indices than RAG-deficient patients.

The data were produced by immunoSEQ multiplex PCR, yet TCRdb's version contains in-frame clones alone and is incomplete. The sample has about 32,000 clones, around nine tenths seen once; the top ten hold roughly an eighth. Regarding this clone: What it binds is unknown.

Another study also made use of these data, one on regulatory T cells. That investigation notes: The primer mix had 52 TRBV and 13 TRBJ primers.

This receptor was identified in a human donor in good health. The chain carries TRBV30 and TRBJ1-2, with TRBD1 matching over 9 bases. The sample comprised CD8+ T cells sorted from blood. CDR3 residues: CAWSARQGGGTF. The DNA of the CDR3 is TGTGCCTGGAGTGCCCGACAGGGGGGGGGTACCTTC.